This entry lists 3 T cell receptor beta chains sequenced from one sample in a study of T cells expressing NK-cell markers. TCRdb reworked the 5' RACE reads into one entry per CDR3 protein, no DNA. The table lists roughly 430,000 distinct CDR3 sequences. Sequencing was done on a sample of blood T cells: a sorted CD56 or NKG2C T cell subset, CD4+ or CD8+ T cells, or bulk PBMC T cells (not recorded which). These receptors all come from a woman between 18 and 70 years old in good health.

CDR3 in amino acids: CASSLVGAGGAFF. The chain uses TRBV7-9 and TRBJ1-1; TCRdb names TRBD1, which stays unverified in the absence of DNA. Germline V gives CDR1 SEHNR, CDR2 FQNEAQ (reference sequence). The CDR3 runs 13 residues.

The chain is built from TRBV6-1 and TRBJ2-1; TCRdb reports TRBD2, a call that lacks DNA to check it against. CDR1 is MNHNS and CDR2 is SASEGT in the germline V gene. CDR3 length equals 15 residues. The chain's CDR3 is CASSKTSGTPNEQFF.

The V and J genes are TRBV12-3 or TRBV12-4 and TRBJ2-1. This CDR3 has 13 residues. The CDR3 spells CASSFGHPNEQFF.